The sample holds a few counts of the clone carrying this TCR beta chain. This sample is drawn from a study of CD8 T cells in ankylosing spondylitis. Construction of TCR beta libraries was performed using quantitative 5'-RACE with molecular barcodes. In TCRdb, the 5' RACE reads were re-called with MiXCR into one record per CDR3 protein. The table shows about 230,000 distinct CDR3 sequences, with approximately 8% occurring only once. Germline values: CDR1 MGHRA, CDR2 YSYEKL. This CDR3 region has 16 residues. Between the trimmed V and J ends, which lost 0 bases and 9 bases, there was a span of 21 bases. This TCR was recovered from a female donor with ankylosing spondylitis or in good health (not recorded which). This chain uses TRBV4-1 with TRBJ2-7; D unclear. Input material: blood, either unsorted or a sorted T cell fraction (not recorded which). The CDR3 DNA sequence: TGCGCCAGCAGCCAAGATCCCGAGTACGACCAATTCGGGCAGTACTTC. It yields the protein CASSQDPEYDQFGQYF.